This TCR beta chain was profiled in a study of blood T cell repertoires in COVID-19. As for the study in general: Acute and convalescent COVID-19 samples came from the United States, Italy and Spain.

Assay: immunoSEQ multiplex PCR; the TCRdb copy retains only in-frame clones and omits some. The sample yields 80,000 to 90,000 clones, more than 75% seen once. The CDR3 has 15 residues. Trimming removed 4 bases from V and 5 bases from J, with 17 bases in between. Per the germline V gene, CDR1 is MNHEY and CDR2 is SVGEGT. The source is a man aged 35 to 55 with acute or convalescent COVID-19. The sequenced sample consisted of peripheral blood. V gene TRBV6-2 or TRBV6-3 combines with J gene TRBJ1-1; D perhaps matches TRBD1 (6 bases). The CDR3 loop reads CASSSAGAKRTEAFF. The CDR3 DNA sequence: TGTGCCAGCAGTTCGGCAGGGGCGAAAAGGACTGAAGCTTTCTTT.